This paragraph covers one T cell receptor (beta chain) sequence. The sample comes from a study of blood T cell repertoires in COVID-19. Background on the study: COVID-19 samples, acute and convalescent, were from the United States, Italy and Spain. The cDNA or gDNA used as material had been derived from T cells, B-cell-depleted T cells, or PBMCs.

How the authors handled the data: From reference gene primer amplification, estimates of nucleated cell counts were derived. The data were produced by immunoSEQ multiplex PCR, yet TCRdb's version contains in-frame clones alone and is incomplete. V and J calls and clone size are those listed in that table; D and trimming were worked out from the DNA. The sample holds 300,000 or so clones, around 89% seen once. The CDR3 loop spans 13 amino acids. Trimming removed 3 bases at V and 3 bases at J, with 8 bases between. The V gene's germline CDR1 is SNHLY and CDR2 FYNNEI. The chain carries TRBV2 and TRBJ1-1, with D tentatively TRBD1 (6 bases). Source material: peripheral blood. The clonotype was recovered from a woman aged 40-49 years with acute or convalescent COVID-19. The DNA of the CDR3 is TGTGCCAGCAGTGAGGGGGCTGACACTGAAGCTTTCTTT. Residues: CASSEGADTEAFF.